The clone carrying this T cell receptor beta chain ranks as medium-sized (0.01 to 0.1%) in terms of frequency. Its cognate antigen is unknown. This specimen comes from a study of CD8 T cells in cerebrospinal fluid in Alzheimer's disease. Overall study findings and caveats: In mild cognitive impairment or Alzheimer's disease, the biggest CSF clone made up more TCRs than in controls. No causal link between EBV and Alzheimer's follows from EBV-specific cerebrospinal fluid TCRs, authors warned. Alzheimer's patients were not enriched for EBV-specific clones, which were not the most expanded.

CSF cells were profiled by 10X single-cell V(D)J and 5' expression. TCRdb re-analyzed the 10x single-cell sequencing reads; it lists each CDR3 protein once, without DNA. The sample shows around 1,800 distinct CDR3 sequences, and just over 8.5% sits with its ten largest clones. The receptor comes from a human donor with mild cognitive impairment. Input material: cerebrospinal fluid.

CDR3 sequence: CAIVLDPTFNEKLFF. This sequence joins TRBV5-1 and TRBJ1-4. CDR1 and CDR2 from the germline V gene are SGHRS and YFSETQ. This CDR3 region has 15 residues. The complete variable domain, with remaining parts taken from reference TRBV5-1 and TRBJ1-4, reads KAGVTQTPRYLIKTRGQQVTLSCSPISGHRSVSWYQQTPGQGLQFLFEYFSETQRNKGNFPGRFSGRQFSNSRSEMNVSTLELGDSALYLCAIVLDPTFNEKLFFGSGTQLSVL.